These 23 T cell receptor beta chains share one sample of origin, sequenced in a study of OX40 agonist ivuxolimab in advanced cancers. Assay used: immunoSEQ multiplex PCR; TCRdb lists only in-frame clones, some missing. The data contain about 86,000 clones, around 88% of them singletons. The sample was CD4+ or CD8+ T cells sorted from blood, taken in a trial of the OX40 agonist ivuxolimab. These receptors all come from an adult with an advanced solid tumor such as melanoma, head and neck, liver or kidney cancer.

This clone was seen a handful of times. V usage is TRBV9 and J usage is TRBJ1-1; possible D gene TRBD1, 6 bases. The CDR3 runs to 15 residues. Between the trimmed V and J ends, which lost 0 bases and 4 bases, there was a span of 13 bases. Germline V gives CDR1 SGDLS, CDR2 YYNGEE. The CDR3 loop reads CASSVGGGEGTEAFF. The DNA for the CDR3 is TGTGCCAGCAGCGTAGGTGGGGGCGAGGGCACTGAAGCTTTCTTT.

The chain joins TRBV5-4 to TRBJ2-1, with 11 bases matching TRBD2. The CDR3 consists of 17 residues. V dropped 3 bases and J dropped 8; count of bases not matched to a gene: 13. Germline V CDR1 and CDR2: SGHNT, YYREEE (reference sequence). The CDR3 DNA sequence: TGTGCCAGCAGCTCCCAGGGCCTTAGCGGGGGGGCCGATGAGCAGTTCTTC. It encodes CASSSQGLSGGADEQFF.

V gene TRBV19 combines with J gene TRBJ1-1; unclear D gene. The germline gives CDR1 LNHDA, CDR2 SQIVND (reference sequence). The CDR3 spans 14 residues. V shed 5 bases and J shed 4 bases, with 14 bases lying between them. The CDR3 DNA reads TGTGCCAGTAGTCCCGGGCCGAGCGGCACTGAAGCTTTCTTT. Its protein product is CASSPGPSGTEAFF.

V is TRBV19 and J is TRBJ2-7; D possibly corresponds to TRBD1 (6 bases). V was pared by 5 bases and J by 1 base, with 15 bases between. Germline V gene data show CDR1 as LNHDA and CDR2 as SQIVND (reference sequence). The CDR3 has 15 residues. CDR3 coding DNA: TGTGCCAGTAGTCCCCGCCTTAGGGGGTCCTACGAGCAGTACTTC. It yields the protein CASSPRLRGSYEQYF.

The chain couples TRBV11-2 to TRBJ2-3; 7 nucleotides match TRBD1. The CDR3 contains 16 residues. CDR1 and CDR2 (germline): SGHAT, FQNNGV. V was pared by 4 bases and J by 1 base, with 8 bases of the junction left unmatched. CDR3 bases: TGTGCCAGCAGCTCCTTAATTGGACAGGGCACAGATACGCAGTATTTT. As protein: CASSSLIGQGTDTQYF.

The CDR3: CSVVGQGNYGYTF. The CDR3 nucleotides are TGCAGCGTCGTCGGACAGGGGAACTATGGCTACACCTTC. The chain uses TRBV29-1 and TRBJ1-2; 9 bases line up with TRBD1. The V segment lost 6 bases and the J segment 2 bases; nucleotides outside the gene matches: 4. CDR1 and CDR2 from the germline V gene are SQVTM and ANQGSEA. The CDR3 is 13 residues long.

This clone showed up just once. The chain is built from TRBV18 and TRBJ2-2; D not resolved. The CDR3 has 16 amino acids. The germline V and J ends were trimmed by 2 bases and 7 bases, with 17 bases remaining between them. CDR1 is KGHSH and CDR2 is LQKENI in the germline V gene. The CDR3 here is CASSPSSAKASGELFF. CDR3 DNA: TGTGCCAGCTCACCATCCTCCGCCAAAGCAAGCGGGGAGCTGTTTTTT.

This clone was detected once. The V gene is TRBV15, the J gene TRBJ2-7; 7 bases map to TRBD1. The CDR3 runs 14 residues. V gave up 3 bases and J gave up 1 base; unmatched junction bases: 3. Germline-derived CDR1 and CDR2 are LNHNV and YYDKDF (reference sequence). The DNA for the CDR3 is TGTGCCACCAGCAGTAAGACAGGGTCCTACGAGCAGTACTTC. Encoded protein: CATSSKTGSYEQYF.

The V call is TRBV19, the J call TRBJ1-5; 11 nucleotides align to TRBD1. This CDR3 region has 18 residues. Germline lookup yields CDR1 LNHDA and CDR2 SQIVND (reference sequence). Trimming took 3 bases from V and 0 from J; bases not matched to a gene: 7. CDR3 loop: CASSIGTGGSLSNQPQHF. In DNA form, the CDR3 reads TGTGCCAGTAGTATCGGGACAGGGGGATCTCTTAGCAATCAGCCCCAGCATTTT.

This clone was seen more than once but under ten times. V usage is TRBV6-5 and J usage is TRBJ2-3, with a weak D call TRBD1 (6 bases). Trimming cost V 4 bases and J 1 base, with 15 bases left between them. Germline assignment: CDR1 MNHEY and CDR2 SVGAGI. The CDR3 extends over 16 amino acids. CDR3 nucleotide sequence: TGTGCCAGCAGTTTTGACCCTGGGGGCGGCACAGATACGCAGTATTTT. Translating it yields CASSFDPGGGTDTQYF.

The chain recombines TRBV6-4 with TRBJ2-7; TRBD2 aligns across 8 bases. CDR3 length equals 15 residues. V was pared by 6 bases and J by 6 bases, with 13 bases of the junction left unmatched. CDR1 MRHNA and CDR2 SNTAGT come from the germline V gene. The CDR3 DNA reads TGTGCCAGCAGCCCACTCGGGGGGGGAGGGGCCGAGCAGTACTTC. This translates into CASSPLGGGGAEQYF.

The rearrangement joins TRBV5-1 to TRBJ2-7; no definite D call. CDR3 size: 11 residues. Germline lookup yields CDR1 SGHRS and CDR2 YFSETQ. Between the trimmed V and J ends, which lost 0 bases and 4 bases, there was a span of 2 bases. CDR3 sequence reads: CASSLGYEQYF. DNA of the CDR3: TGCGCCAGCAGCTTGGGATACGAGCAGTACTTC.

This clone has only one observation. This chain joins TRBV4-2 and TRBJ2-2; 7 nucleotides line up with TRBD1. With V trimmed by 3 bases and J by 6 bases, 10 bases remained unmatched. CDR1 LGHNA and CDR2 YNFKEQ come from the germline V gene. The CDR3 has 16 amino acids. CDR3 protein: CASSQATGTAAGELFF. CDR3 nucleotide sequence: TGTGCCAGCAGCCAGGCCACCGGGACAGCGGCCGGGGAGCTGTTTTTT.

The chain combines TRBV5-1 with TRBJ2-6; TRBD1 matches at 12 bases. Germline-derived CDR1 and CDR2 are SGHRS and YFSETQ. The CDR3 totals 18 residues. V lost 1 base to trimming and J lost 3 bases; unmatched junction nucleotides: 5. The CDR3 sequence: CASSLRGQGAFGANVLTF. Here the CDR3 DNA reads TGCGCCAGCAGCTTGAGGGGACAGGGGGCTTTTGGGGCCAACGTCCTGACTTTC. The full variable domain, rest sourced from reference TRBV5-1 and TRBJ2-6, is KAGVTQTPRYLIKTRGQQVTLSCSPISGHRSVSWYQQTPGQGLQFLFEYFSETQRNKGNFPGRFSGRQFSNSRSEMNVSTLELGDSALYLCASSLRGQGAFGANVLTFGAGSRLTVL.

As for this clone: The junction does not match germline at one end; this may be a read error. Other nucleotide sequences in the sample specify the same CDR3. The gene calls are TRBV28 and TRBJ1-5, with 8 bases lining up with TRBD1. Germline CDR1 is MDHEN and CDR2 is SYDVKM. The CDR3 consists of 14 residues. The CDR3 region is CASSFGTGDQPQHF. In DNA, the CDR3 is TGTGCCAGCAGTTTTGGGACAGGAGATCAGCCTCAGCATTTT.

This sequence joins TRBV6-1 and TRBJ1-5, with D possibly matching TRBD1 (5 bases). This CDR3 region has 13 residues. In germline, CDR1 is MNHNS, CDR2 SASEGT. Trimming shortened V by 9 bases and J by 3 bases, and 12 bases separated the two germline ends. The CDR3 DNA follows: TGTGCCAGTTTAGACGGGGCCAATCAGCCCCAGCATTTT. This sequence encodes CASLDGANQPQHF.

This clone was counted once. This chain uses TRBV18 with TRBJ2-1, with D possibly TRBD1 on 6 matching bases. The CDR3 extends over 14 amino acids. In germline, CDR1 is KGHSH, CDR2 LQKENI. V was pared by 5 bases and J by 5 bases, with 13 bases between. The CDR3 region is CASSTRQEDNEQFF. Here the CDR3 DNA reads TGTGCCAGCTCAACCCGACAGGAGGACAATGAGCAGTTCTTC.

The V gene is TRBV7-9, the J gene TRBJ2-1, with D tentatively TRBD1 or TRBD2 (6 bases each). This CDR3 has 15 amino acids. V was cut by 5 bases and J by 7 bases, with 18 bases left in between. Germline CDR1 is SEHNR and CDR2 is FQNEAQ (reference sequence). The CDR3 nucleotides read TGTGCCAGCAGCCCCAAGGCTATAGGGGGGAATGAGCAGTTCTTC. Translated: CASSPKAIGGNEQFF.

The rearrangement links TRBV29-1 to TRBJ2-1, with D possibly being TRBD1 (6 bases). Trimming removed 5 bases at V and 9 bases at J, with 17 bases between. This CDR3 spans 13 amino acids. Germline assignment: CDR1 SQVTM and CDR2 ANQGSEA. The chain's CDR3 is CSVTSSGAAEQFF. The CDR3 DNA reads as TGCAGCGTTACATCCTCAGGGGCCGCTGAGCAGTTCTTC.

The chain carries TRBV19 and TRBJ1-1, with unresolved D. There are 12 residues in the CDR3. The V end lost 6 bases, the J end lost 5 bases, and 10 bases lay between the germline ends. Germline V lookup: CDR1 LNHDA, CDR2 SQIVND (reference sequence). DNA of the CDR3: TGTGCCAGTAGGGACCCGGGGACTGAAGCTTTCTTT. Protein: CASRDPGTEAFF.

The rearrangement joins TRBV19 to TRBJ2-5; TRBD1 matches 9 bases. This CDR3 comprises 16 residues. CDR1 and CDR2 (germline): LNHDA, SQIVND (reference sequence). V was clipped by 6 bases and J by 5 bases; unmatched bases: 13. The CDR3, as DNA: TGTGCCAGTAGGAACAGCTGGACCGACAGGGGGGAGACCCAGTACTTC. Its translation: CASRNSWTDRGETQYF.

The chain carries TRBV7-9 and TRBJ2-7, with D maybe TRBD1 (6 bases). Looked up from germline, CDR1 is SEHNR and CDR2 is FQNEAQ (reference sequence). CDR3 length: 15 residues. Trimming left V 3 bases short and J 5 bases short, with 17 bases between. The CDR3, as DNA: TGTGCCAGCAGCTTGTCCCGGGACAACCTAAACGAGCAGTACTTC. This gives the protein CASSLSRDNLNEQYF.

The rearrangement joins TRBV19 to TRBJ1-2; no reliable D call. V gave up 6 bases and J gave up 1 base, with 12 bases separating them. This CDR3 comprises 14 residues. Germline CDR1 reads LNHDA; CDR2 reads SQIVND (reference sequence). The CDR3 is CASSPRENNYGYTF. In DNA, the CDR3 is TGTGCCAGTAGCCCCCGGGAAAATAACTATGGCTACACCTTC.